This TCR beta chain stems from a study of CD8+CD57+ T cells in acquired aplastic anemia. The wider study: On average, sorted CD4+ and CD8+ cells gave 3.2 ug of DNA.

CDR1 and CDR2 from the germline V gene are MGHRA and YSYEKL. Trimming removed 3 bases at V and 1 base at J, with 9 bases between. The CDR3 runs 14 residues. Sequencing was done on patients that had shown CD8+CD57+ cell expansion by flow cytometry. Blood sampling was performed on the patients, and none of them had received therapy by then. Genomic DNA provided the template from which TCR beta VDJ and CDR3 profiles were obtained. TCRdb recomputed calls from the reads with MiXCR, one row per CDR3 protein. The table lists 450,000 to 550,000 distinct CDR3 sequences, under 40% of them singletons, with roughly 0.8% in the top ten. This clonotype has only a few counts.

The rearrangement links TRBV4-1 to TRBJ1-1; D is unclear. This clonotype originated in a human donor with aplastic anemia. The sample consisted of sorted CD4+, CD8+, or CD8+CD57+ T cells (not recorded which) from PBMCs. The CDR3 region has the DNA TGCGCCAGCAGCCAGGGCAGTAGGAACACTGAAGCTTTCTTT. It is translated as CASSQGSRNTEAFF.